This T cell receptor beta chain appears in the sequencing data of a study of PD-L1 blockade in urothelial cancer. Background on the study: The patients first took atezolizumab in the mid-2010s, receiving 1,200 mg intravenously every 3 weeks. Blood was evaluated 3 weeks (second dose) and 6 weeks after therapy began. Specimens of blood held a median count of 141,255 T cells.

Assay used: immunoSEQ multiplex PCR; TCRdb lists only in-frame clones, some missing. The sample has tens of thousands of clones, roughly nine tenths seen once; the top ten hold approximately 9%. There were between 1 and 8 samples from each patient, taken pretreatment and on-treatment. The V end lost 2 bases, the J end lost 0 bases, and 11 bases lay between the germline ends. The germline CDR1 and CDR2 sequences are SGHTA and FQGTGA. The CDR3 runs to 16 residues. V usage is TRBV7-3 and J usage is TRBJ2-1; possibly TRBD1 for D (6 bases). This TCR came from a man aged 60-69 years with urothelial cancer. Specimen: PBMCs, collected around atezolizumab (anti-PD-L1) treatment. The CDR3 spells CASSLGRGFSYNEQFF. In DNA form, the CDR3 reads TGTGCCAGCAGCTTAGGCAGGGGATTCTCCTACAATGAGCAGTTCTTC.